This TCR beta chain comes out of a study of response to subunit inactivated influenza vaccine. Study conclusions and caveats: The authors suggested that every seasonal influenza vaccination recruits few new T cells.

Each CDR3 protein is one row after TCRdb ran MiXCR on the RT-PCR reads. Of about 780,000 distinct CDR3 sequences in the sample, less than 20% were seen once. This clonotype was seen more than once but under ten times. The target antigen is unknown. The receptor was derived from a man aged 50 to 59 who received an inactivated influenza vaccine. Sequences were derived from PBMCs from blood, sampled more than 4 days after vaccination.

CDR3 region: CSVESGALSGANVLTF. As DNA, the CDR3 is TGCAGCGTTGAATCTGGTGCCCTCTCTGGGGCCAACGTCCTGACTTTC. V and J are TRBV29-1 and TRBJ2-6; D not resolved. The CDR3 is made up of 16 amino acids. CDR1 and CDR2 from the germline V gene are SQVTM and ANQGSEA. Trimming stripped 2 bases from V and 0 bases from J, with 11 bases between.